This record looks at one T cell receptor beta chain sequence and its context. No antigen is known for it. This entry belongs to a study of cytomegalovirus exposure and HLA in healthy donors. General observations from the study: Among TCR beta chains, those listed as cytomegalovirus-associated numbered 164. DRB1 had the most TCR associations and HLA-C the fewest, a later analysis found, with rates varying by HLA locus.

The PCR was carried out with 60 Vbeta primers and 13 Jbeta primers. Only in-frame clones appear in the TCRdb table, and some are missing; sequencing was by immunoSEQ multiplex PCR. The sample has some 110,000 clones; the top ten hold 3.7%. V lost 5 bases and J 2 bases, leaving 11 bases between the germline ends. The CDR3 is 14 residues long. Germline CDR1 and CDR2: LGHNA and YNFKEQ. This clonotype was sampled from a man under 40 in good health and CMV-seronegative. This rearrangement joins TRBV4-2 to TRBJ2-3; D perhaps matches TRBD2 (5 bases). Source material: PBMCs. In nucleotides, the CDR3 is TGTGCCAGCAGCTACGGGGAAACCACAGATACGCAGTATTTT. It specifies CASSYGETTDTQYF.